Below, one T cell receptor (beta chain) is given with its context. The source of the sample is a study of neoadjuvant anti-PD-1 for oral cavity cancer. The CDR3 sequence is 14 residues long. CDR1 is SGHRS, CDR2 YFSETQ, per germline. Trimming removed 4 bases from V and 2 bases from J; junction bases left unmatched: 3. Using immunoSEQ multiplex PCR, the repertoire was profiled, and TCRdb retains in-frame clones only, with some absent. The sample holds 84,000 or so clones, about four fifths seen once. The material sequenced was PBMCs, taken before nivolumab (anti-PD-1) treatment. This clonotype was sampled from a person aged 35-79 years with oral cavity squamous cell carcinoma. The J gene is TRBJ1-5, the V gene TRBV5-1; 7 positions match TRBD1. The CDR3: CASSAGTGNQPQHF. The CDR3 nucleotides read TGCGCCAGCAGCGCGGGGACAGGCAATCAGCCCCAGCATTTT. Full variable domain (remainder filled in from reference TRBV5-1 and TRBJ1-5): KAGVTQTPRYLIKTRGQQVTLSCSPISGHRSVSWYQQTPGQGLQFLFEYFSETQRNKGNFPGRFSGRQFSNSRSEMNVSTLELGDSALYLCASSAGTGNQPQHFGDGTRLSIL.